These 24 T cell receptor beta chains came from one sample sequenced in a study of breast tumors, draining lymph nodes, adjacent tissues. TCRdb redid the calling of the multiplex PCR reads with MiXCR, one entry per CDR3 protein. In the table there are roughly 120,000 distinct CDR3 sequences, about 20% of which are singletons. Samples came from axillary lymph nodes draining the breast cancer. The sample comprised axillary lymph node tissue. The source is a female donor with breast cancer. Some clones in this sample may be carry-over from other donors' samples.

This clonotype was found many times. The J gene is TRBJ1-6, the V gene TRBV6-6; unclear D gene. Germline V gene lookup returns CDR1 MNHNY and CDR2 SVGAGI (reference sequence). CDR3 length equals 13 residues. V lost 3 bases, J lost 7 bases, and 7 bases lay in between. CDR3 amino acids: CASSYTGNSPLHF. DNA for the CDR3: TGTGCCAGCAGTTATACGGGAAATTCACCCCTCCACTTT.

At least ten counts were recorded for this clonotype. The chain has TRBV15 and TRBJ1-5; no reliable D call. The CDR3 contains 13 residues. Germline CDR1 LNHNV, CDR2 YYDKDF (reference sequence). With 4 bases removed from V and 5 bases from J, the gap between germline ends came to 9 bases. The CDR3 region is CATSTDYYQPQHF. The CDR3 DNA sequence: TGTGCCACCAGCACGGACTATTATCAGCCCCAGCATTTT. The entire variable domain, with the rest obtained from reference TRBV15 and TRBJ1-5, is as follows: DAMVIQNPRYQVTQFGKPVTLSCSQTLNHNVMYWYQQKSSQAPKLLFHYYDKDFNNEADTPDNFQSRRPNTSFCFLDIRSPGLGDTAMYLCATSTDYYQPQHFGDGTRLSIL.

V and J are TRBV18 and TRBJ2-1, with 9 bases fitting TRBD1. V lost 4 bases and J lost 3; bases outside the gene matches: 10. The CDR3 length is 17 residues. Germline values: CDR1 KGHSH, CDR2 LQKENI. The CDR3 protein is CASSLATTGQGYNEQFF. CDR3 DNA sequence: TGTGCCAGCTCACTGGCAACTACGGGACAGGGCTACAATGAGCAGTTCTTC.

This clonotype was recorded many times. This chain connects TRBV3-1 to TRBJ1-3, with D uncertain. Trimming removed 4 bases at V and 3 bases at J, with 7 bases between. The length of the CDR3 is 13 residues. Germline CDR1 and CDR2: LGHDT and YNNKEL (reference sequence). Written as DNA, the CDR3 is TGTGCCAGCAGCCCCCAGATTGGAAACACCATATATTTT. Its translation: CASSPQIGNTIYF.

To note about this clonotype: A much larger clonotype is one base distant, so this may be a read error. The chain recombines TRBV5-6 with TRBJ2-7, with 10 bases identical to TRBD2. The CDR3 is 15 residues long. Germline lookup yields CDR1 SGHDT and CDR2 YYEEEE. V was pared by 1 base and J by 3 bases, with 4 bases of the junction left unmatched. The CDR3 nucleotides are TGTGCCAGCAGCTTGTCTGGGACTAGCGTCTACGAGCAGTACTTC. As protein: CASSLSGTSVYEQYF.

On this clonotype: A much larger clone is a single base away; this may be a read error. The chain employs TRBV24-1 and TRBJ2-2; D ambiguous. This CDR3 is 14 amino acids long. Germline assignment: CDR1 KGHDR and CDR2 SFDVKD. DNA of the CDR3: TGTGTCACCAGTGATGCGAGAAACACCGGGGAGCTGTTTTTT. Its translation is CVTSDARNTGELFF.

This clonotype was found many times. This sequence joins TRBV7-2 and TRBJ2-3; 10 bases line up with TRBD2. CDR3 length equals 15 residues. J lost 4 bases, V lost 6 bases, and 7 bases had no gene match. Germline V gene lookup returns CDR1 SGHTA and CDR2 FQGNSA. In DNA, the CDR3 is TGTGCCAGCAGACCAAGCGGGGGGGCCTCAGATACGCAGTATTTT. Translated: CASRPSGGASDTQYF.

This clonotype came up many times. The chain recombines TRBV19 with TRBJ2-2; possibly TRBD1 for D (6 bases). V lost 4 bases, J lost 3 bases, and 18 bases lay in between. The CDR3 runs to 17 residues. CDR1 LNHDA and CDR2 SQIVND come from the germline V gene (reference sequence). The CDR3 loop is CASSNPPYRVHTGELFF. CDR3 bases: TGTGCCAGTAGTAATCCCCCATACAGGGTTCACACCGGGGAGCTGTTTTTT.

This chain links TRBV29-1 with TRBJ2-7, with D possibly TRBD2 on 6 matching bases. Germline V gives CDR1 SQVTM, CDR2 ANQGSEA. Deletions cut 6 bases from V and 3 bases from J, with 15 bases between. CDR3 size: 13 residues. The CDR3 sequence: CSVEEGSGYEQYF. The CDR3 DNA is TGCAGCGTGGAGGAGGGTAGCGGCTACGAGCAGTACTTC.

This clonotype showed up many times. The rearrangement links TRBV5-1 to TRBJ2-3; 10 positions match TRBD2. Unmatched junction bases numbered 8, after V lost 6 bases and J lost 7 bases. The CDR3 has 14 residues. Germline V lookup: CDR1 SGHRS, CDR2 YFSETQ. CDR3 residues: CASTGGTSANTQYF. CDR3 sequence (DNA): TGCGCCAGCACCGGGGGGACTAGCGCCAATACGCAGTATTTT.

J is TRBJ1-5 and V is TRBV20-1; TRBD1 aligns across 7 bases. The CDR3 consists of 14 residues. V was pared by 1 base and J by 9 bases, with 9 bases of the junction left unmatched. Looked up from germline, CDR1 is DFQATT and CDR2 is SNEGSKA (reference sequence). Here the CDR3 reads CSARGGQSVLPQHF. The DNA for the CDR3 is TGCAGTGCTAGAGGGGGACAGTCTGTTCTGCCCCAGCATTTT.

Comment on this clonotype: A much larger clone sits a single nucleotide away, making a read error possible. The chain recombines TRBV18 with TRBJ2-7; D is perhaps TRBD1 (6 bases). CDR1 and CDR2 from the germline V gene are KGHSH and LQKENI. The CDR3 covers 15 residues. The ends were cut back, 4 bases at V and 3 bases at J, with 16 bases in the middle. The CDR3 reads CASSLTGTYYYEQYF. CDR3 in DNA: TGTGCCAGCTCACTAACCGGGACATATTACTACGAGCAGTACTTC.

This clonotype was recorded many times. This CDR3 is missing its conserved last phenylalanine or tryptophan, likely due to a read error. The DNA is omitted, as the CDR3 cannot be located on it reliably, and the CDR3 follows TCRdb's listing. The rearrangement joins TRBV3-1 to TRBJ2-7; TRBD2, as called in the table, went unchecked against the DNA. The CDR3 length is 12 residues, termini included. The V gene's germline CDR1 is LGHDT and CDR2 YNNKEL (reference sequence). CDR3 in amino acids: CASSRKTGTSGN.

A few counts support this clonotype. This chain connects TRBV28 to TRBJ1-2, with D possibly being TRBD1 (5 bases). Germline V gene sequence: CDR1 MDHEN, CDR2 SYDVKM. The length of the CDR3 is 13 residues. V gave up 7 bases and J gave up 3 bases, with 12 bases separating them. The CDR3 loop is CASTLKGDYGYTF. The CDR3 coding sequence is TGTGCCAGCACCTTGAAAGGGGACTATGGCTACACCTTC.

A remark on this clonotype: Just one base apart from a much larger clone, this may be a read error. CDR3 protein: CASSRQGLNYGYTF. As DNA, the CDR3 is TGTGCCAGCAGTAGACAGGGGCTTAACTATGGCTACACCTTC. The chain employs TRBV6-1 and TRBJ1-2; the match to TRBD1 covers 8 bases. CDR1 MNHNS and CDR2 SASEGT come from the germline V gene. The J segment lost 1 base and the V segment lost 5 bases, leaving 3 bases of the junction unmatched. This CDR3 is built from 14 residues.

This clonotype has a count of ten or more. J is TRBJ2-2 and V is TRBV5-6; D possibly matches TRBD1 or TRBD2 (5 bases each). This CDR3 comprises 17 residues. Trimming removed 2 bases at V and 6 bases at J, with 20 bases between. The germline gives CDR1 SGHDT, CDR2 YYEEEE. The CDR3: CASSLFAGTRDAGELFF. Written as DNA, the CDR3 is TGTGCCAGCAGCTTATTTGCCGGGACCCGAGACGCCGGGGAGCTGTTTTTT.

The rearrangement links TRBV5-6 to TRBJ2-1; TRBD2 might be the D (6 bases). From germline, CDR1 is SGHDT and CDR2 YYEEEE. CDR3 length: 16 residues. With 4 bases removed from V and 9 bases from J, the gap between germline ends came to 23 bases. CDR3 coding DNA: TGTGCCAGCAGCCGTGGAGGGTCGGGTTATTCGGGTGAGCAGTTCTTC. Translating it yields CASSRGGSGYSGEQFF.

About this clonotype: One end of the junction does not line up with germline, which may come from a read error. The rearrangement links TRBV7-7 to TRBJ1-1, with D uncertain. The germline gives CDR1 SSHAT, CDR2 FNYEAQ (reference sequence). The CDR3 sequence is 13 residues long. The CDR3 spells CASSLAMNTEAFF. The DNA for the CDR3 is TGTGCTAGCAGCTTAGCGATGAACACTGAAGCTTTCTTT.

Many counts were recorded for this clonotype. The V and J genes are TRBV20-1 and TRBJ2-5; 9 nucleotides match TRBD1. The CDR3 is 14 residues long. The germline V gene encodes CDR1 DFQATT and CDR2 SNEGSKA (reference sequence). V shed 6 bases, J shed 4 bases, and the junction held 9 bases outside the gene matches. This chain's CDR3 is CSAQTGGNLETQYF. In DNA, the CDR3 is TGCAGTGCACAGACAGGGGGAAATCTAGAGACCCAGTACTTC.

There are many counts of this clonotype. V gene TRBV9 combines with J gene TRBJ2-5, with 9 bases lining up with TRBD2. CDR3 length equals 15 residues. With V trimmed by 4 bases and J by 5 bases, 9 bases remained unmatched. Per germline, CDR1 SGDLS and CDR2 YYNGEE. The DNA for the CDR3 is TGTGCCAGCAGCCCCTTGGGGGCGGGAGGGGAGACCCAGTACTTC. Translated: CASSPLGAGGETQYF.

This clonotype showed up many times. J is TRBJ2-6 and V is TRBV20-1; TRBD1 might be the D (6 bases). V was shortened by 4 bases and J by 0 bases, with 19 bases between the two germline ends. Germline V gene data show CDR1 as DFQATT and CDR2 as SNEGSKA (reference sequence). The length of the CDR3 is 18 residues. For the CDR3, the DNA is TGCAGTGCTACCCGGGACAATTCGGGTCCCTCTGGGGCCAACGTCCTGACTTTC. Amino acids: CSATRDNSGPSGANVLTF.

This clonotype was detected many times. V gene TRBV5-1 combines with J gene TRBJ2-3, with 9 bases matching TRBD1. Germline V gene lookup returns CDR1 SGHRS and CDR2 YFSETQ. CDR3 length: 16 amino acids. The V segment lost 2 bases and the J segment 2 bases; nucleotides outside the gene matches: 6. The CDR3 loop reads CASSLGQGTITDTQYF. CDR3 coding DNA: TGCGCCAGCAGCTTAGGACAGGGGACGATCACAGATACGCAGTATTTT.

On this clonotype: A clone one base away is much larger, so this may be a read error. It is likely a read error, because the conserved phenylalanine at the end of the CDR3 is missing. The chain links TRBV9 to TRBJ2-2, with 8 bases matching TRBD2. The germline CDR1 and CDR2 sequences are SGDLS and YYNGEE. The CDR3 extends over 18 amino acids. The chain's CDR3 is CASSPLSGTAGNTGELFS. The CDR3 DNA is TGCGCCAGCAGCCCACTTAGCGGGACGGCCGGGAACACCGGGGAGCTGTTTTCT.

This clonotype has ten or more counts. DNA of the CDR3: TGTGCCAGCAGTGAACATGGAGGAGTTGGCGGCTACACCTTC. Its protein is CASSEHGGVGGYTF. The chain employs TRBV2 and TRBJ1-2, with D hard to call. Germline V gives CDR1 SNHLY, CDR2 FYNNEI. The CDR3 sequence is 14 residues long. Trimming took off 2 bases at V and 8 bases at J, with 15 bases between the two ends.